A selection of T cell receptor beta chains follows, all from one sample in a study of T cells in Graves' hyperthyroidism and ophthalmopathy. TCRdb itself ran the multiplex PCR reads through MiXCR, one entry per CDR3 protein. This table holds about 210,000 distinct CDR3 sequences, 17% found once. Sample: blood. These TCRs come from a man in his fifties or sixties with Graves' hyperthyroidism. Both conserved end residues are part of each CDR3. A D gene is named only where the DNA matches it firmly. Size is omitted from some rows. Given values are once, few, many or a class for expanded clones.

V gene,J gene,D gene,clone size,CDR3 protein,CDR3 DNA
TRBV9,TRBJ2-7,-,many,CASSVGPGLLSYEQYF,TGTGCCAGCAGCGTAGGTCCAGGACTACTCTCCTACGAGCAGTACTTC
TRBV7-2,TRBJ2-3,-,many,CASSLVPGGPDTQYF,TGTGCCAGCAGCTTAGTACCAGGTGGCCCAGATACGCAGTATTTT
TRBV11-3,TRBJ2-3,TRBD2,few,CASSLEGASGRGDTQYF,TGTGCCAGCAGCTTAGAGGGGGCTAGCGGGAGAGGTGATACGCAGTATTTT
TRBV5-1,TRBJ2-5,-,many,CASSSGGGSETQYF,TGCGCCAGCAGCTCAGGGGGAGGATCGGAGACCCAGTACTTC
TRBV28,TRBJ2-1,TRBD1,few,CASSLYTGVISYDEQFF,TGTGCCAGCAGTTTATACACAGGGGTCATATCCTACGATGAGCAGTTCTTC
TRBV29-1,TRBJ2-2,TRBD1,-,CSVEDRATGSTGELFF,TGCAGCGTTGAAGATCGTGCGACAGGGAGCACCGGGGAGCTGTTTTTT
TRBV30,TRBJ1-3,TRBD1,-,CAWTDRSGAGNTIYF,TGTGCCTGGACGGACAGGTCGGGAGCTGGAAACACCATATATTTT
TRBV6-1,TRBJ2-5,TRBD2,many,CASSVRLAGPIQETQYF,TGTGCCAGCAGTGTTAGGCTAGCGGGACCGATCCAAGAGACCCAGTACTTC
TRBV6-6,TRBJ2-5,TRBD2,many,CASSYSSSSGSRETQYF,TGTGCCAGCAGTTACTCGAGCTCTAGCGGCTCCAGGGAGACCCAGTACTTC
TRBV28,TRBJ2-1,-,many,CASSLIKRVDEQFF,TGTGCCAGCAGTTTAATCAAGAGGGTAGATGAGCAGTTCTTC
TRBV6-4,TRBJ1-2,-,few,CASSEGTFQANYGYTF,TGTGCCAGCAGTGAAGGAACCTTCCAAGCTAACTATGGCTACACCTTC
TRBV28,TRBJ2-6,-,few,CASSGLGANVLTF,TGTGCCAGCAGCGGACTAGGGGCCAACGTCCTGACTTTC
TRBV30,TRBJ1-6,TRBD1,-,CAWSVRQGGRSPLHF,TGTGCCTGGAGTGTACGACAGGGAGGGCGGTCACCCCTCCACTTT
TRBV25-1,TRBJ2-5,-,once,CASSRNFQETQYF,TGTGCCAGCAGTAGGAATTTCCAAGAGACCCAGTACTTC
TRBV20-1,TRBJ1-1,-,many,CSASRQPQTEAFF,TGCAGTGCTAGCAGACAGCCTCAGACTGAAGCTTTCTTT
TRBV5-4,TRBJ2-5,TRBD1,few,CASSSAGGMKTQYF,TGTGCCAGCAGCTCTGCAGGGGGCATGAAGACCCAGTACTTC
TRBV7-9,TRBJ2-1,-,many,CASSLDGGVTEQFF,TGTGCCAGCAGCTTAGACGGGGGAGTGACTGAGCAGTTCTTC
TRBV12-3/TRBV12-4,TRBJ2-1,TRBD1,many,CASSPLGQGPNEQFF,TGTGCCAGCAGTCCGCTGGGACAGGGACCGAATGAGCAGTTCTTC
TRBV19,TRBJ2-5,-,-,CASKLVGGSETQYF,TGTGCCAGTAAATTGGTGGGGGGCAGCGAGACCCAGTACTTC
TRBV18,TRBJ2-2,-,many,CASREGITGELFF,TGTGCCAGCCGAGAGGGGATCACCGGGGAGCTGTTTTTT
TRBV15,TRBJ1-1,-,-,CATSREQGVETEAFF,TGTGCCACCAGCAGAGAACAGGGAGTGGAAACTGAAGCTTTCTTT
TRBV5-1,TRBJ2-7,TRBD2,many,CASSSGLAGNEQYF,TGCGCCAGCAGCTCGGGACTAGCGGGTAACGAGCAGTACTTC